This TCR beta chain was recorded in a study of T-cell memory formation after mild COVID-19. The table lists this clonotype with a few counts. Its antigen is undetermined. Using its own MiXCR run on the 5' RACE reads, TCRdb lists one record per CDR3 protein. Here the sample spans 300,000 to 400,000 distinct CDR3 sequences, about 21% being singletons. Study findings and constraints: Clones contracting day 15 to 85 were balanced CD4/CD8; later expanders leaned CD4+. Pre-infection memory harbored some responding clones, suggesting cross-reactive memory joined.

CDR3 length: 13 residues. The germline V and J ends were trimmed by 0 bases and 5 bases, with 7 bases remaining between them. Germline values: CDR1 KGHSH, CDR2 LQKENI. Sequencing was performed on PBMCs or a T cell subset sorted from them (not recorded which). The clonotype originates from an adult woman who had mild COVID-19 (a few samples of this study predate the infection). Cell type and time point are not known. V is TRBV18 and J is TRBJ1-1, with D perhaps TRBD1 (5 bases). For the CDR3, the DNA is TGTGCCAGCTCACCACCGCCAGGGACTGAAGCTTTCTTT. This sequence encodes CASSPPPGTEAFF.